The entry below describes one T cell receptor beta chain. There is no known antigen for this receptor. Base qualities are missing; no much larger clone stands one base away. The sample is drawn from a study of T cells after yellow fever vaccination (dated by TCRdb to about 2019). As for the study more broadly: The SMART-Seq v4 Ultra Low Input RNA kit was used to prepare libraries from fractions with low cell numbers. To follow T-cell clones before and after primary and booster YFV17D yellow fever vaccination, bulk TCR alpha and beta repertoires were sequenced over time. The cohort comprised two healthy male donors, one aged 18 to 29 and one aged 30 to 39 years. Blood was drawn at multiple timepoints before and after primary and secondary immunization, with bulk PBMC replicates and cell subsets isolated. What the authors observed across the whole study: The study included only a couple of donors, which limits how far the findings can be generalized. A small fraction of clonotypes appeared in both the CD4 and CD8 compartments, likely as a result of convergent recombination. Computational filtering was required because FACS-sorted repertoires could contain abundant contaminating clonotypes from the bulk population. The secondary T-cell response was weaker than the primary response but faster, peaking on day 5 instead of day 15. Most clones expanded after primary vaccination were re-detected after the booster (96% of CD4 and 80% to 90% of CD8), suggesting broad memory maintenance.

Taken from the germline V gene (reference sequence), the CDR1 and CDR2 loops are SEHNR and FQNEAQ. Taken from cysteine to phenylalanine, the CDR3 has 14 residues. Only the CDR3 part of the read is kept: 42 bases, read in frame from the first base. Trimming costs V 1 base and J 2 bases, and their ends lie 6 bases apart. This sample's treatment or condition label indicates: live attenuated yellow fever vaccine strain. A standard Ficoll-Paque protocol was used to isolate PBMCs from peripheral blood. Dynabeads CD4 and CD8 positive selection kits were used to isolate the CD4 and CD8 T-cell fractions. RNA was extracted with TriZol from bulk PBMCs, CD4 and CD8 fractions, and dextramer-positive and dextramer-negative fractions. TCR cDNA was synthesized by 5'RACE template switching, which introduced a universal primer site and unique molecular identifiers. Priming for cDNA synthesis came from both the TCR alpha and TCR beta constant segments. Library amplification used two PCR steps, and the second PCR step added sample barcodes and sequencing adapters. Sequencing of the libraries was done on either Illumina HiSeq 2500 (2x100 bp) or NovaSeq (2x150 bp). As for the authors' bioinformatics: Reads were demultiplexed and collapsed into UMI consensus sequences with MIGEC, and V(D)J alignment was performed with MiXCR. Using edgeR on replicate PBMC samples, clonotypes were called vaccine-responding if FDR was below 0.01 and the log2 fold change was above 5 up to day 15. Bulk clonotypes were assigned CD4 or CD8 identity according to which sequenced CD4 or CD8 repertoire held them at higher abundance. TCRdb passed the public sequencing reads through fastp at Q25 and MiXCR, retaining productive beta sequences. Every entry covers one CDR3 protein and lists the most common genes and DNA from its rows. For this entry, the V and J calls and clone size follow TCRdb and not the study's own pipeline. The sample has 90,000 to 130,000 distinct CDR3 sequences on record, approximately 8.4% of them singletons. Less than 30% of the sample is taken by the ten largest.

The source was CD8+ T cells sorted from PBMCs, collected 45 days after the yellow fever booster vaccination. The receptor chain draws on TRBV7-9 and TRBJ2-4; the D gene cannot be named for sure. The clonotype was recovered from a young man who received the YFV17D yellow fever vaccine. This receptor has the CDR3 CASSLGGTKNIQYF. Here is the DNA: TGTGCCAGCAGCTTAGGCGGAACCAAAAACATTCAGTACTTC.